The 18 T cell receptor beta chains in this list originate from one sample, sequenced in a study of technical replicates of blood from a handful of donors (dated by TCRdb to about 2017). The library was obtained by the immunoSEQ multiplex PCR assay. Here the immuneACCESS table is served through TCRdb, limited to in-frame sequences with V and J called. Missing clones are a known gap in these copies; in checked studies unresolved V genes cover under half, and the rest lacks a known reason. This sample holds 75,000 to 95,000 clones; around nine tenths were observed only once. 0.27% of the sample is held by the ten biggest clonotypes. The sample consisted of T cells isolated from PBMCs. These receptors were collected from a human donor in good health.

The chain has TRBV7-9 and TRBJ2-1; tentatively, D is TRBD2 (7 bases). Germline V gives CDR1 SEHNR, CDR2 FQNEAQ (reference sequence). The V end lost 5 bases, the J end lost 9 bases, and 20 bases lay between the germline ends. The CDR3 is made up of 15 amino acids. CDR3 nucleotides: TGTGCCAGCAGCCGGGGGGCTGACCCCAGAGGTGAGCAGTTCTTC. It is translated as CASSRGADPRGEQFF.

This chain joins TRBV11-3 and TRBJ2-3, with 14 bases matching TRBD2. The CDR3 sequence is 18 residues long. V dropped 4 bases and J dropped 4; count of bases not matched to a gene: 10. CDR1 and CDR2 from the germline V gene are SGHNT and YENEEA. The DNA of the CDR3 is TGTGCCAGCAGCTCCTCACAGGGACTAGCGGGAGAACCAGATACGCAGTATTTT. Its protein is CASSSSQGLAGEPDTQYF.

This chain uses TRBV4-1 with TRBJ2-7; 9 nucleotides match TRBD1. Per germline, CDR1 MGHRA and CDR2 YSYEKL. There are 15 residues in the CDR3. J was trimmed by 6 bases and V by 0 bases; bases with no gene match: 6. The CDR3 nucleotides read TGCGCCAGCAGCCAAGATGTCAGGACAGGGGCCGAGCAGTACTTC. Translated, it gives CASSQDVRTGAEQYF.

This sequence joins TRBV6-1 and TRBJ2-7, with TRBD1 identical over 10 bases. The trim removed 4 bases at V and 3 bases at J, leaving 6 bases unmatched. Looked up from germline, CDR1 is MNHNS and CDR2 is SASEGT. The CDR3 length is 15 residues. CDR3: CASSGPGQGIYEQYF. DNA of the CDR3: TGTGCCAGCAGTGGACCGGGACAGGGGATCTACGAGCAGTACTTC.

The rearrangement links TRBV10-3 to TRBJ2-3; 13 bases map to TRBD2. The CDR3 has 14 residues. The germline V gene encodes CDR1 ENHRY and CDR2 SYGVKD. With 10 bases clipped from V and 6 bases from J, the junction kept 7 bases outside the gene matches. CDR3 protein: CASKLAGGVDTQYF. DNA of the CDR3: TGTGCCAGCAAACTAGCGGGAGGGGTGGATACGCAGTATTTT.

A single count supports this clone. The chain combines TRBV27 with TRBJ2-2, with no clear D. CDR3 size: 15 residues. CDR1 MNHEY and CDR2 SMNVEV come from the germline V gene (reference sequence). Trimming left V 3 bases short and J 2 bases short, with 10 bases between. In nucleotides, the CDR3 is TGTGCCAGCAGTTTTTACAGAAGCAACACCGGGGAGCTGTTTTTT. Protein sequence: CASSFYRSNTGELFF.

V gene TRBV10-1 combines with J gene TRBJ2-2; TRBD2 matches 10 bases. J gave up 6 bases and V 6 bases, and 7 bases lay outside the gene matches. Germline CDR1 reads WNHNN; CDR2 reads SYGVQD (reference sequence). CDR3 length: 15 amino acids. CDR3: CASSLAGVGAGELFF. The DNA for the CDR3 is TGCGCCAGCAGCCTAGCGGGAGTAGGTGCCGGGGAGCTGTTTTTT.

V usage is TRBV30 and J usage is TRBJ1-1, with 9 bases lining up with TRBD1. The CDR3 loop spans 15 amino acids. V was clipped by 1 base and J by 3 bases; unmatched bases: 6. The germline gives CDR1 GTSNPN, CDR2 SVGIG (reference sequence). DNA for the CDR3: TGTGCCTGGAGTGCAACGACAGGGGGATACACTGAAGCTTTCTTT. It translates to CAWSATTGGYTEAFF. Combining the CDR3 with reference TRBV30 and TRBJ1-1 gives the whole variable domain SQTIHQWPATLVQPVGSPLSLECTVEGTSNPNLYWYRQAAGRGLQLLFYSVGIGQISSEVPQNLSASRPQDRQFILSSKKLLLSDSGFYLCAWSATTGGYTEAFFGQGTRLTVV.

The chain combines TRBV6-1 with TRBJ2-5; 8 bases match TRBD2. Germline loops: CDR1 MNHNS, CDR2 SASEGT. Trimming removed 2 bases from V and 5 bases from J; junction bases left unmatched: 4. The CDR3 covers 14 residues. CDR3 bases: TGTGCCAGCAGTGAAATAGCGGGACGGGAGACCCAGTACTTC. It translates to CASSEIAGRETQYF.

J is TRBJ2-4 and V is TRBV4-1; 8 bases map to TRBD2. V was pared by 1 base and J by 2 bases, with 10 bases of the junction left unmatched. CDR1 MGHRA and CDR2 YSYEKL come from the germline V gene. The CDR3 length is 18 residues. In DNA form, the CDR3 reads TGCGCCAGCAGCCAAGGACGACAAGCGGGAGTTCCCAAAAACATTCAGTACTTC. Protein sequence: CASSQGRQAGVPKNIQYF.

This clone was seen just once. CDR3 nucleotide sequence: TGTGCCAGCAGCTCCCTCAGTGGTGCAGGAGGCACCGGGGAGCTGTTTTTT. Translating it yields CASSSLSGAGGTGELFF. V usage is TRBV11-3 and J usage is TRBJ2-2; maybe TRBD2 (5 bases). The V and J ends lost 4 bases and 4 bases respectively, with 19 bases between them. The CDR3 is made up of 17 amino acids. The germline CDR1 and CDR2 sequences are SGHNT and YENEEA. The entire variable domain, with the rest obtained from reference TRBV11-3 and TRBJ2-2, is as follows: EAGVVQSPRYKIIEKKQPVAFWCNPISGHNTLYWYLQNLGQGPELLIRYENEEAVDDSQLPKDRFSAERLKGVDSTLKIQPAELGDSAVYLCASSSLSGAGGTGELFFGEGSRLTVL.

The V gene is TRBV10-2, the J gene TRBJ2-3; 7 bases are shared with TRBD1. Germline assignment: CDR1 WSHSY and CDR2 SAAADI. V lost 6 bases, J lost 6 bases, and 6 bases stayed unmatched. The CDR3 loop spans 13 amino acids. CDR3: CASSSDRLDTQYF. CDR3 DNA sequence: TGCGCCAGCAGCTCGGACAGGTTGGATACGCAGTATTTT.

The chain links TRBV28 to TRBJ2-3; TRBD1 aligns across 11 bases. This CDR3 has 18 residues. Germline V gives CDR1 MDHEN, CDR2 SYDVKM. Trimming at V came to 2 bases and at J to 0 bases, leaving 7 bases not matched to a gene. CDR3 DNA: TGTGCCAGCAGTTTAACCGGGACAGGGGGTTCCAGCACAGATACGCAGTATTTT. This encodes CASSLTGTGGSSTDTQYF.

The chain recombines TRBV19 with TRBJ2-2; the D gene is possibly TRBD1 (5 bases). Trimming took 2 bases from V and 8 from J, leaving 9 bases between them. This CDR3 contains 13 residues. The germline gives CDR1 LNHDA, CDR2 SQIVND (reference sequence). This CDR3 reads CASSIQGLGELFF. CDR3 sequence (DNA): TGTGCCAGTAGTATACAGGGTTTAGGGGAGCTGTTTTTT.

The CDR3 nucleotides read TGTGCCAGTAGTATAGCGGGAGGGGAGCAGTTCTTC. It is translated as CASSIAGGEQFF. The chain has TRBV19 and TRBJ2-1; 8 positions agree with TRBD2. Germline V gives CDR1 LNHDA, CDR2 SQIVND (reference sequence). V lost 1 base, J lost 10 bases, and 0 bases stayed unmatched. The CDR3 is 12 amino acids. The entire variable domain, with the rest obtained from reference TRBV19 and TRBJ2-1, is as follows: DGGITQSPKYLFRKEGQNVTLSCEQNLNHDAMYWYRQDPGQGLRLIYYSQIVNDFQKGDIAEGYSVSREKKESFPLTVTSAQKNPTAFYLCASSIAGGEQFFGPGTRLTVL.

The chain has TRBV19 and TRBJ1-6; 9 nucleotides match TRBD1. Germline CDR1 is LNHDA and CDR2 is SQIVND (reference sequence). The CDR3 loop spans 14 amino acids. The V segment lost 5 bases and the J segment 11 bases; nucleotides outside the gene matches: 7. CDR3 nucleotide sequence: TGTGCCAGTAGTCCCCTAGGACAGGGGACACCCCTCCACTTT. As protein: CASSPLGQGTPLHF.

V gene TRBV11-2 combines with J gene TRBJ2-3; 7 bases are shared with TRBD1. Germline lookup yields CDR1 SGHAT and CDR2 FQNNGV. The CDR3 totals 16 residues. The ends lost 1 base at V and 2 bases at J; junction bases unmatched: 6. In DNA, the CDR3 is TGTGCCAGCAGCTTAGGTATAGGGGGCGTCACAGATACGCAGTATTTT. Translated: CASSLGIGGVTDTQYF.

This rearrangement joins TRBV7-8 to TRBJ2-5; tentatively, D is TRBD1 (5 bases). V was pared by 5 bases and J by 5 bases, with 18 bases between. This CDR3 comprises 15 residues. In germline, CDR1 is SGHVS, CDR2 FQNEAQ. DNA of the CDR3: TGTGCCAGCAGCCCCGACAGACCTGCGCGGGAGACCCAGTACTTC. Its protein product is CASSPDRPARETQYF.